This entry features one T cell receptor (beta chain) sequence. Its specificity is unknown. This sample was included in a study of T cell repertoires in cytomegalovirus infection. TCRdb re-analysed the reads in MiXCR, keeping a single row per CDR3 protein. The data show about 220,000 distinct CDR3 sequences, 38% seen once. This CDR3 has 16 residues. Trimming at V came to 2 bases and at J to 5 bases, leaving 7 bases not matched to a gene. Per germline, CDR1 SEHNR and CDR2 FQNEAQ (reference sequence). This rearrangement joins TRBV7-9 to TRBJ2-1, with 9 bases matching TRBD2. The sequences come from CD8+ T cells from cultured PBMCs, collected from culture after CMV antigen stimulation. The TCR was taken from a human donor in good health (CMV status not recorded). Some clones in this sample may be carry-over from other donors' samples. The CDR3 region has the DNA TGTGCCAGCAGCTTAAGGGGGGCTAGCGGGAACAATGAGCAGTTCTTC. This translates into CASSLRGASGNNEQFF. Using reference TRBV7-9 and TRBJ2-1 for the parts outside the CDR3, the full variable domain is DTGVSQNPRHKITKRGQNVTFRCDPISEHNRLYWYRQTLGQGPEFLTYFQNEAQLEKSRLLSDRFSAERPKGSFSTLEIQRTEQGDSAMYLCASSLRGASGNNEQFFGPGTRLTVL.